The clone carrying this TCR beta chain was recorded once. The sample belongs to a study of blood T cell repertoires in COVID-19. Germline V gives CDR1 SGHRS, CDR2 YFSETQ. The CDR3 is 16 residues long. V gave up 2 bases and J gave up 0 bases, with 12 bases separating them. Sequenced by immunoSEQ multiplex PCR; TCRdb stores in-frame clones only, minus some. The sample includes approximately 350,000 clones, around 90% of them seen just once. This receptor was obtained from a middle-aged man with acute or convalescent COVID-19. The material sequenced was peripheral blood. The chain has TRBV5-1 and TRBJ1-3, with D perhaps TRBD1 (6 bases). The CDR3 sequence is CASSFTGSDSGNTIYF. The CDR3 DNA sequence: TGCGCCAGCAGCTTCACAGGGTCCGACTCTGGAAACACCATATATTTT.